The text below deals with one TCR beta chain. Its antigen is not yet known. Base qualities are not at hand, and no much larger clone is one base apart. Per the germline V gene, MDHEN is the CDR1 and SYDVKM is the CDR2. The CDR3 sequence holds 12 residues, the cysteine and phenylalanine included. Only the CDR3 part of the read is kept: 36 bases, read in frame from the first base. A distance of 13 bases separates the germline ends of V and J, which lose 10 bases and 3 bases respectively. TCRbeta CDR3 regions were amplified from genomic DNA using the immunoSEQ Assay, a bias-controlled multiplex PCR. The paper's data handling went like this. The number of nucleated cells in each sample was estimated by amplification of reference gene primers within the assay. To quantify the absolute abundance of each unique TCRbeta CDR3 rearrangement, sequence reads were collapsed and filtered. For each sample, productive Simpson clonality was calculated by taking the square root of Simpson's diversity index across productive rearrangements. The immuneACCESS repertoire file appears here via TCRdb, limited to in-frame rearrangements. These files lack a portion of the clones; in checked studies, under half of the deficit traces to unresolved V genes, and the cause of the others is not known. V, J and clone size are taken as reported in that table, and D and trimming were inferred from the DNA itself. This sample lists just over 300,000 clones; 80% to 90% were detected once. Around 8.9% of the sample rests with the top ten.

Enrolling through a virtual design, the prospective study's participants ranged in age from roughly 18 to 100 years and lived across some 23 United States geographic areas. In the prospective study, participants were assigned to cohorts based on the clinical history participants reported in a screening survey and a study questionnaire. For ImmuneRACE Cohort 3, a participant was defined as recovered based on two consecutive negative NP/OP PCR tests, clearance by a healthcare professional, or resolution of symptoms. In the prospective study, mobile phlebotomists collected whole blood, serum and a nasopharyngeal or oropharyngeal swab from each participant. Participants in the prospective study had the option to provide additional blood draws and questionnaires over a roughly 2-month period. Blood samples from the prospective study were shipped frozen or at room temperature prior to DNA extraction.

These data come from a study of blood T cell repertoires in COVID-19 (dated by TCRdb to the early 2020s). With regard to the full study: The collaborator samples originated in the United States, Italy and Spain and spanned the acute and convalescent phases of COVID-19. The material from the prospective study consisted of cDNA or gDNA derived from T cells, B-cell-depleted T cells, or PBMCs. Deeply sampled blood TCRbeta repertoires from subjects exposed to, actively infected with, or recovered from COVID-19 were included in the dataset. The repertoires were released in a freely available public database intended as a resource for research on the immune response to SARS-CoV-2. The samples were drawn from two sources: the first 160 participants of the ongoing ImmuneRACE study, and fewer than 1,500 subjects contributed by 6 global collaborators. The sample metadata nearly always contained a de-identified subject ID, COVID-19 status, age in years and sex. HLA class I and class II types, where available, came from metadata supplied by the sample provider rather than from assay-based typing.

Overall results and qualifications from the work: The quantity of clinical and demographic metadata differed by source and by participant and was supplied without curation.

Sequencing used PBMCs or T cells enriched from blood (not recorded which). The chain links TRBV28 with TRBJ2-7; TRBD1 is a weak D gene call, 6 bases matching. The receptor comes from a woman aged 18-29 years who had recovered from COVID-19. The DNA sequence reads TGTGCCACTTACAGGGCCGACTACGAGCAGTACTTC. Translated, this is CATYRADYEQYF.